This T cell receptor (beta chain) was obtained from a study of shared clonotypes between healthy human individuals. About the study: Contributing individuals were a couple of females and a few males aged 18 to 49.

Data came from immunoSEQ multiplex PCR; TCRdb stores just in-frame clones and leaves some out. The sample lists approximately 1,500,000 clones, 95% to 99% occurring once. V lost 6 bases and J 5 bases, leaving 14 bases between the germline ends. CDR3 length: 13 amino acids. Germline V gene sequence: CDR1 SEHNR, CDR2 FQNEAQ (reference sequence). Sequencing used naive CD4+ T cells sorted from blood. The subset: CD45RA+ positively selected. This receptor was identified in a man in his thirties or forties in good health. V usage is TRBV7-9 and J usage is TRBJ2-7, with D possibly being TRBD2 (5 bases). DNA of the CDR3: TGTGCCAGCAGTCCTAGGTCGGGAAACGAGCAGTACTTC. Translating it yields CASSPRSGNEQYF.